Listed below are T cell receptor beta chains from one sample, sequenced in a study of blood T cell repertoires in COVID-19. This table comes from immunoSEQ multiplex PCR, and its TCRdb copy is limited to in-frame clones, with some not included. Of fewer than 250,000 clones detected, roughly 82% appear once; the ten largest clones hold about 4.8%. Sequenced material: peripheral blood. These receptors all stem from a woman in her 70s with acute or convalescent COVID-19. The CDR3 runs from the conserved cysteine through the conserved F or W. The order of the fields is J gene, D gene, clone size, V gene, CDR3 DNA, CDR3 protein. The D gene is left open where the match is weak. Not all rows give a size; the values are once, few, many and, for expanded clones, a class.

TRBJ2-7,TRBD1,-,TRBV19,TGTGCCAGTAGTATATTGGACAGGGGAGACGAGCAGTACTTC,CASSILDRGDEQYF
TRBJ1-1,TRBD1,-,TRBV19,TGTGCCAGTAGTATAATTAGGACAGGGGGAGGTAACACTGAAGCTTTCTTT,CASSIIRTGGGNTEAFF
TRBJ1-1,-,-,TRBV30,TGTGCCTGGAGTGTACTCCGGTCTGAAGCTTTCTTT,CAWSVLRSEAFF
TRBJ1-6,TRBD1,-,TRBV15,TGTGCCACCAGCAGAAGAGGGCAGGGGGGATCACCCCTCCACTTT,CATSRRGQGGSPLHF
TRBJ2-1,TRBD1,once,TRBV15,TGTGCCACCAGCAGGCGGGACAGGGGGGTTAATGAGCAGTTCTTC,CATSRRDRGVNEQFF
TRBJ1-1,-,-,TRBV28,TGTGCCAGCAGTCTACAGGGCGCTGAAGCTTTCTTT,CASSLQGAEAFF
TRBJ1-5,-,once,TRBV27,TGTGCCAGCAGGTCGACAGAATGGCAGCCCCAGCATTTT,CASRSTEWQPQHF
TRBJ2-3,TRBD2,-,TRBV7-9,TGTGCCAGCAATACCTTAGGGGCTAGCGGGGGGAGCACAGATACGCAGTATTTT,CASNTLGASGGSTDTQYF
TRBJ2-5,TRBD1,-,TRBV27,TGTGCCAGCAGTTCCGGACAGGTCCAAGAGACCCAGTACTTC,CASSSGQVQETQYF
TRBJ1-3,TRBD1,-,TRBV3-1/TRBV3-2,TGTGCCAGCAGCCAAGGGACAGGGGGGAACACCATATATTTT,CASSQGTGGNTIYF
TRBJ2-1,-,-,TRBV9,TGTGCCAGCAGCGTCGCCGGGACACAATTCTCCTACAATGAGCAGTTCTTC,CASSVAGTQFSYNEQFF
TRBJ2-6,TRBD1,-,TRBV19,TGTGCCAGTAGTATCCCTTGGACAGGGCTGAGCTCTGGGGCCAACGTCCTGACTTTC,CASSIPWTGLSSGANVLTF
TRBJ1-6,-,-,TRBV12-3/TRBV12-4,TGTGCCAGCAGGTACTCCTATAATTCACCCCTCCACTTT,CASRYSYNSPLHF
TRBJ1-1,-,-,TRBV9,TGTGCCAGCAGCGTACAGGGGACGGGCAACACTGAAGCTTTCTTT,CASSVQGTGNTEAFF
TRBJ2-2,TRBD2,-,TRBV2,TGTGCCAGCAGTCGGACTAGCGGGGGAGTCACCGGGGAGCTGTTTTTT,CASSRTSGGVTGELFF
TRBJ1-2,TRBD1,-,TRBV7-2,TGTGCCAGCAGTTTGGGACAGATCTACACCTTC,CASSLGQIYTF
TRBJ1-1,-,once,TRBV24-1,TGTGCCACCAGTGACTCCTTGAACACTGAAGCTTTCTTT,CATSDSLNTEAFF
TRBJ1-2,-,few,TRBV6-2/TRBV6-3,TGTGCCAGCAGTCCACAGGAAAACTATGGCTACACCTTC,CASSPQENYGYTF
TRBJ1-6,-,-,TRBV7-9,TGTGCCAGCAGCTTAGGGAGCAGGGAAAATTCACCCCTCCACTTT,CASSLGSRENSPLHF
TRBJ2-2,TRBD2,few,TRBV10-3,TGTGCCATCAGTGAGCTAGGGACTAGCGGGGTTTCCGGGGAGCTGTTTTTT,CAISELGTSGVSGELFF
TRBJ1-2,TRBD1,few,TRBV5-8,TGTGCCAGCAGCCAGACAGGGTTTGATGGCTACACCTTC,CASSQTGFDGYTF
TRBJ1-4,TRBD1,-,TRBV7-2,TGTGCCAGCAGCTTAGGGGGACAGGGGAATGAAAAACTGTTTTTT,CASSLGGQGNEKLFF
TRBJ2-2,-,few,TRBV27,TGTGCCAGCAGCCCACGAAGGGGCACCGGGGAGCTGTTTTTT,CASSPRRGTGELFF
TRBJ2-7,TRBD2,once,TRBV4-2,TGTGCCAGCAGCCAAGATCACGGGAGGTCAGGGAGTTCCTACGAGCAGTACTTC,CASSQDHGRSGSSYEQYF
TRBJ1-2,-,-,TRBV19,TGTGCCAGTAGCAAGGAGTTTAACTATGGCTACACCTTC,CASSKEFNYGYTF
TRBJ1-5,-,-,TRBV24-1,TGTGCCACCAGTGACTGGGACTTCAATCAGCCCCAGCATTTT,CATSDWDFNQPQHF
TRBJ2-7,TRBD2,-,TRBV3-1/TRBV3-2,TGTGCCAGCAGCCAAGATGGGGTAGCGGGGGGGTACGAGCAGTACTTC,CASSQDGVAGGYEQYF
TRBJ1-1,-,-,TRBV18,TGTGCCAGCTCAACTACAGGGTTGAACACTGAAGCTTTCTTT,CASSTTGLNTEAFF
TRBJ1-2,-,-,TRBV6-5,TGTGCCAGCAGTTACTCTGGCGGAAGCTATGGCTACACCTTC,CASSYSGGSYGYTF
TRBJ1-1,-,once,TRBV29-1,TGCAGCTTTGATAACGGAGGCCTGAACACTGAAGCTTTCTTT,CSFDNGGLNTEAFF
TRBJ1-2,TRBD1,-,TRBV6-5,TGTGCCAGCAGGCAGACAGGGACTAGCTATGGCTACACCTTC,CASRQTGTSYGYTF
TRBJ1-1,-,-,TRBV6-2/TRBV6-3,TGTGCCAGCAGTTCCCCTCGACAAGCTACTGAAGCTTTCTTT,CASSSPRQATEAFF
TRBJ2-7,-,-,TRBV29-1,TGCAGCGTTGAGGGGGACAATTCCTACGAGCAGTACTTC,CSVEGDNSYEQYF
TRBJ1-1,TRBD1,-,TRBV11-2,TGTGCCAGCAGCTTAGGACAGGGTATCAGCACTGAAGCTTTCTTT,CASSLGQGISTEAFF
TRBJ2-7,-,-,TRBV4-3,TGCGCCAGCAGCCAAGATAACTATGGCAGGGTATACGAGCAGTACTTC,CASSQDNYGRVYEQYF
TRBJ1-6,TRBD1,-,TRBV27,TGTGCCAGCAGCCAGGGACAGGGTAATTCACCCCTCCACTTT,CASSQGQGNSPLHF
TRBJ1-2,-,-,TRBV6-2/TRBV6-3,TGTGCCAGCAGTCATGACAGATACTATGGCTACACCTTC,CASSHDRYYGYTF
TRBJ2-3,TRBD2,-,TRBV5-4,TGTGCCAGCAGCTCTATGACTAGCGGGGCAAGCACAGATACGCAGTATTTT,CASSSMTSGASTDTQYF
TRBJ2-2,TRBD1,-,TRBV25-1,TGTGCCAGCAGTGCCCTAACGGGACAGGGGTCGACCGGGGAGCTGTTTTTT,CASSALTGQGSTGELFF
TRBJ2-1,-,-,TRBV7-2,TGTGCCAGCAGCTTAGCGTCCCAGGGTATGAATGAGCAGTTCTTC,CASSLASQGMNEQFF
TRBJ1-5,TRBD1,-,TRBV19,TGTGCCAGTAGCCGGGACAGGGGGACCAATCAGCCCCAGCATTTT,CASSRDRGTNQPQHF